Below are 26 T cell receptor beta chains sequenced from a single sample in a study of human CD8 memory T cell subsets. Preparation of the TCR beta libraries relied on UMI-labeled 5' RACE. No DNA is given; TCRdb re-called the 5' RACE reads and lists each CDR3 protein once. This table lists 6,500 to 7,000 distinct CDR3 sequences. The sample taken for sequencing was CD8+ stem-like memory T cells (TSCM and TCM) sorted from PBMCs. The subset here: stem-like memory CD8 T cells (TSTEM), CCR7+ PD-1- TIGIT-. These receptor sequences come from a human donor in good health.

By frequency, this clonotype registers medium-sized. The V and J genes are TRBV20-1 and TRBJ2-4; TCRdb's D call of TRBD2 is untestable without DNA. Looked up from germline, CDR1 is DFQATT and CDR2 is SNEGSKA (reference sequence). This CDR3 is 14 amino acids long. CDR3 amino acids: CSGLGPGAKNIQYF.

The gene calls are TRBV7-2 and TRBJ1-1; TCRdb designates TRBD1, a call that cannot be tested without DNA. CDR3 length: 14 amino acids. Germline V CDR1 and CDR2: SGHTA, FQGNSA. CDR3 residues: CASSPRGMNTEAFF.

This sequence joins TRBV11-2 and TRBJ1-6; no DNA is available, so the TRBD1 call from TCRdb remains unchecked. The CDR3 extends over 15 amino acids. Germline loops: CDR1 SGHAT, CDR2 FQNNGV. CDR3 amino acids: CASSGGTAYSSPLHF.

By frequency, this clonotype registers medium-sized (0.01 to 0.1%). V usage is TRBV4-1 and J usage is TRBJ2-2; without DNA, the TCRdb call of TRBD2 cannot be checked. The CDR3 contains 17 residues. Germline assignment: CDR1 MGHRA and CDR2 YSYEKL. The CDR3: CASSQNREGASTGELFF.

The chain combines TRBV19 with TRBJ2-1; TCRdb outputs TRBD1, but without DNA this stays unchecked. Germline loops: CDR1 LNHDA, CDR2 SQIVND (reference sequence). This CDR3 is built from 13 residues. CDR3: CASSIEEGGEQFF. The variable domain in full, with the rest retrieved from reference TRBV19 and TRBJ2-1, is DGGITQSPKYLFRKEGQNVTLSCEQNLNHDAMYWYRQDPGQGLRLIYYSQIVNDFQKGDIAEGYSVSREKKESFPLTVTSAQKNPTAFYLCASSIEEGGEQFFGPGTRLTVL.

The chain joins TRBV12-3 or TRBV12-4 to TRBJ2-3. CDR3 length: 13 amino acids. The CDR3 loop is CASSRTSGDTQYF.

The chain has TRBV9 and TRBJ2-3; the D gene TCRdb calls, TRBD2, cannot be checked with no DNA. Germline V gene lookup returns CDR1 SGDLS and CDR2 YYNGEE. The CDR3 sequence is 15 residues long. The CDR3 protein is CASSVGSGSKDTQYF.

This clonotype is identified as medium-sized from frequency. CDR3 sequence: CASSLSAGVNEQFF. The chain has TRBV27 and TRBJ2-1; without DNA, the TCRdb call of TRBD1 cannot be checked. This CDR3 is 14 amino acids long. The V gene's germline CDR1 is MNHEY and CDR2 SMNVEV (reference sequence).

The chain is built from TRBV5-6 and TRBJ1-2; there is no DNA to check the TCRdb D call of TRBD1. Looked up from germline, CDR1 is SGHDT and CDR2 is YYEEEE. The CDR3 is 14 amino acids. The CDR3 loop is CASSLDIGGYGYTF.

The chain recombines TRBV7-8 with TRBJ1-1; checking the TCRdb D call of TRBD1 is not possible without DNA. Germline V gene data show CDR1 as SGHVS and CDR2 as FQNEAQ. The CDR3 contains 15 residues. The CDR3: CASSSWGRGDTEAFF.

This chain links TRBV5-1 with TRBJ2-5; TCRdb's assignment of TRBD2 cannot be checked, as there is no DNA. The length of the CDR3 is 14 residues. Looked up from germline, CDR1 is SGHRS and CDR2 is YFSETQ. The CDR3 spells CASSSRLGQETQYF.

V is TRBV20-1 and J is TRBJ2-2; TCRdb calls TRBD2, which cannot be checked without DNA. This CDR3 region has 15 residues. Germline-derived CDR1 and CDR2 are DFQATT and SNEGSKA (reference sequence). The CDR3 region is CSATPSGREAGELFF.

Frequency places this clonotype as medium-sized. The rearrangement links TRBV20-1 to TRBJ1-1. The CDR3 runs to 13 residues. Germline V gives CDR1 DFQATT, CDR2 SNEGSKA (reference sequence). This CDR3 is CSASGGGDTEAFF.

The CDR3 reads CASSFLAGTDTQYF. The chain recombines TRBV28 with TRBJ2-3; TCRdb returns TRBD2, unconfirmable since there is no DNA. There are 14 residues in the CDR3. From germline, CDR1 is MDHEN and CDR2 SYDVKM.

CDR3 residues: CASSETTGNGQYF. The chain recombines TRBV28 with TRBJ2-7; TCRdb outputs TRBD1, but without DNA this stays unchecked. This CDR3 is 13 amino acids long. The germline V gene encodes CDR1 MDHEN and CDR2 SYDVKM. Full variable domain (outside the CDR3, taken from reference TRBV28 and TRBJ2-7): DVKVTQSSRYLVKRTGEKVFLECVQDMDHENMFWYRQDPGLGLRLIYFSYDVKMKEKGDIPEGYSVSREKKERFSLILESASTNQTSMYLCASSETTGNGQYFGPGTRLTVT.

This clonotype is labeled medium-sized (0.01 to 0.1%) based on frequency. This chain joins TRBV11-3 and TRBJ1-1. This CDR3 is 13 amino acids long. Germline CDR1 SGHNT, CDR2 YENEEA. The chain's CDR3 is CASSLEGSTEAFF.

J is TRBJ2-3 and V is TRBV20-1; TCRdb's assignment of TRBD2 cannot be checked, as there is no DNA. This CDR3 contains 14 residues. Germline V lookup: CDR1 DFQATT, CDR2 SNEGSKA (reference sequence). CDR3 protein: CSAPPAGDLDTQYF.

This rearrangement joins TRBV30 to TRBJ2-2; TCRdb's D gene call, TRBD2, goes unchecked for lack of DNA. This CDR3 contains 15 residues. Per the germline V gene, CDR1 is GTSNPN and CDR2 is SVGIG (reference sequence). Here the CDR3 reads CAWSVLAGDTGELFF.

The chain links TRBV10-3 to TRBJ2-1; without DNA, the TCRdb call of TRBD2 cannot be checked. The CDR3 length is 15 residues. Germline assignment: CDR1 ENHRY and CDR2 SYGVKD. The CDR3 is CAISSGTSGHNEQFF.

In terms of frequency, this clonotype is medium-sized (0.01 to 0.1%). The chain employs TRBV20-1 and TRBJ2-2. This CDR3 has 16 amino acids. Germline CDR1 DFQATT, CDR2 SNEGSKA (reference sequence). CDR3 residues: CSARDPGLADSGELFF.

This rearrangement joins TRBV7-9 to TRBJ2-1. CDR1 is SEHNR and CDR2 is FQNEAQ in the germline V gene (reference sequence). The CDR3 runs 12 residues. This CDR3 reads CASSLSIDEQFF.

The genes are TRBV7-9 and TRBJ2-1; TCRdb returns TRBD2, unconfirmable since there is no DNA. In germline, CDR1 is SEHNR, CDR2 FQNEAQ (reference sequence). This CDR3 is 18 amino acids long. CDR3 residues: CASSFPPLSSGKSNEQFF.

The V call is TRBV12-3 or TRBV12-4, the J call TRBJ2-2; TCRdb's assignment of TRBD1 cannot be checked, as there is no DNA. There are 15 residues in the CDR3. The CDR3 here is CASSFEGLNTGELFF.

This clonotype is classed as medium-sized by frequency. The V gene is TRBV5-5, the J gene TRBJ2-5; TCRdb returns TRBD2, unconfirmable since there is no DNA. There are 16 residues in the CDR3. From germline, CDR1 is SGHKS and CDR2 YYEKEE (reference sequence). CDR3 protein: CASSGTSGGALETQYF.

The chain links TRBV10-1 to TRBJ1-4; there is no DNA to check the TCRdb D call of TRBD1. CDR3 length: 16 amino acids. The germline V gene has CDR1 WNHNN and CDR2 SYGVQD (reference sequence). The CDR3 here is CASSEGGGSTNEKLFF.

Judged by frequency, this clonotype is medium-sized. This chain links TRBV30 with TRBJ1-5; TCRdb's assignment of TRBD1 cannot be checked, as there is no DNA. Germline CDR1 is GTSNPN and CDR2 is SVGIG (reference sequence). There are 15 residues in the CDR3. The CDR3 region is CAWSRGADSNQPQHF. Full variable domain (rest looked up from reference TRBV30 and TRBJ1-5): SQTIHQWPATLVQPVGSPLSLECTVEGTSNPNLYWYRQAAGRGLQLLFYSVGIGQISSEVPQNLSASRPQDRQFILSSKKLLLSDSGFYLCAWSRGADSNQPQHFGDGTRLSIL.